This paragraph covers one T cell receptor beta chain sequence. Its matching antigen is unknown. Negative magnetic isolation gave CD8+ and CD4+ cells; FACS enriched CD8+ TEMRA. The sample belongs to a study of CD8 T cells in Susac syndrome. Background on the study: When their blood was taken, the Susac syndrome patients had either not yet had any therapy, were taking corticosteroids, or were taking intravenous immunoglobulin alone.

Reverse transcription of roughly 0.45 to 1 ug RNA was performed with random hexamers. Multiplex PCR with immunoSEQ amplified the TCR beta CDR3 across 54 Vbeta and 13 Jbeta. TCRdb redid the calling of the immunoSEQ multiplex PCR reads with MiXCR, one entry per CDR3 protein. The sample lists around 23,000 distinct CDR3 sequences, around 93% occurring once. Regarding the study as a whole: The greatest CD8+ clonal expansion in Susac occurred in TEMRA cells and in active patients.

Between the trimmed V and J ends, which lost 5 bases and 6 bases, there was a span of 21 bases. The CDR3 extends over 16 amino acids. Germline CDR1 is MNHEY and CDR2 is SVGEGT. The genes are TRBV6-2 or TRBV6-3 and TRBJ2-3, with D hard to call. This receptor was obtained from a human donor with Susac syndrome. Sequencing input: CD8+ T cells from PBMCs. CDR3 loop: CASSRAEITSRDTQYF. Here the CDR3 DNA reads TGTGCCAGCAGTCGGGCAGAAATAACGTCCAGGGATACGCAGTATTTT.